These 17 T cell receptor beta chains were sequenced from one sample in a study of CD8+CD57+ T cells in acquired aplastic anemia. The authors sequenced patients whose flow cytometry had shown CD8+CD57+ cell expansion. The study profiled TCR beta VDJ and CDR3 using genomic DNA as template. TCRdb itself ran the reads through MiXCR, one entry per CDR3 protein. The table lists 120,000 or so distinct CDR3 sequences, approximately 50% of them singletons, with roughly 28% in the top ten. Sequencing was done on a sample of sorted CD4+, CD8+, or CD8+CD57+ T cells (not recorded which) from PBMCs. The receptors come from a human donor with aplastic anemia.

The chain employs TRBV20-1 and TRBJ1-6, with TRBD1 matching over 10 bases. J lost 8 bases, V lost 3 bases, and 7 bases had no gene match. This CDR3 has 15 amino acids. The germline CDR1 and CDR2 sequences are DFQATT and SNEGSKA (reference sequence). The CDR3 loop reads CSARAMGTGDSPLHF. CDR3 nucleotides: TGCAGTGCTAGGGCGATGGGGACAGGGGATTCACCCCTCCACTTT.

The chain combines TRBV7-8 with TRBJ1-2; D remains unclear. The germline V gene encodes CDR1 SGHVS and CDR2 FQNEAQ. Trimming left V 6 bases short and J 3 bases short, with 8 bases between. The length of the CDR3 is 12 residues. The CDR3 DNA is TGTGCCAGCAGAGTAGACCACTATGGCTACACCTTC. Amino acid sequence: CASRVDHYGYTF.

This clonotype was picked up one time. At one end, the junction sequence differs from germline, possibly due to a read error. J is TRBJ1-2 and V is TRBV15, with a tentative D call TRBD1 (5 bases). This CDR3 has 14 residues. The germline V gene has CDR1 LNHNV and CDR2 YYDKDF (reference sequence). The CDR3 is CATSRGRGSNGYTF. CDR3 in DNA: TGTGCCACCAGCAGAGGGAGGGGCTCAAATGGCTACACCTTT.

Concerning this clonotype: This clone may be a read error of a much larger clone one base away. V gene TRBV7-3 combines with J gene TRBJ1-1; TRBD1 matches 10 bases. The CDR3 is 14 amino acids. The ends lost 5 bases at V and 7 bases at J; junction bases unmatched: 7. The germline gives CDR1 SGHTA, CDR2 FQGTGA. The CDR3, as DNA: TGTGCCAGCAGCCCGACAGGGGGCGTTAGTGAAGCTTTCTTT. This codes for CASSPTGGVSEAFF.

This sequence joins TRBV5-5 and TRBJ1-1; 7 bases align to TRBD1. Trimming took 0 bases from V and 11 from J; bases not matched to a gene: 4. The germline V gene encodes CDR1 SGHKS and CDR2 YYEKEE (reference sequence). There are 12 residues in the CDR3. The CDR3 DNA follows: TGTGCCAGCAGCTTGGGACAGGGAAATGCTTTCTTT. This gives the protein CASSLGQGNAFF.

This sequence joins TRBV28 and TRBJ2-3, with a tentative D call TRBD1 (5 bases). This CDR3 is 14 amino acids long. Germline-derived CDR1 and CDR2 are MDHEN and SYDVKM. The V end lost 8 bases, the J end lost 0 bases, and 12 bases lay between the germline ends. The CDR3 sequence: CASGPDKSTDTQYF. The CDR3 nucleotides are TGTGCCAGCGGGCCGGACAAGAGCACAGATACGCAGTATTTT. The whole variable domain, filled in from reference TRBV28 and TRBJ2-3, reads DVKVTQSSRYLVKRTGEKVFLECVQDMDHENMFWYRQDPGLGLRLIYFSYDVKMKEKGDIPEGYSVSREKKERFSLILESASTNQTSMYLCASGPDKSTDTQYFGPGTRLTVL.

The CDR3 loop is CASSFRGSPLHF. CDR3 bases: TGTGCCAGCAGCTTCCGAGGTTCACCCCTCCACTTT. The V and J genes are TRBV7-9 and TRBJ1-6; no clear D. The CDR3 extends over 12 amino acids. CDR1 is SEHNR, CDR2 FQNEAQ, per germline (reference sequence). V lost 3 bases to trimming and J lost 9 bases, with 6 bases between them.

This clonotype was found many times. CDR3 nucleotide sequence: TGTGCCAGCAGTTTCCCGGGAAGCTCCTACGAGCAGTACTTC. It translates to CASSFPGSSYEQYF. The V call is TRBV12-3 or TRBV12-4, the J call TRBJ2-7; tentatively, D is TRBD2 (5 bases). Trimming left V 3 bases short and J 0 bases short, with 9 bases between. This CDR3 has 14 residues.

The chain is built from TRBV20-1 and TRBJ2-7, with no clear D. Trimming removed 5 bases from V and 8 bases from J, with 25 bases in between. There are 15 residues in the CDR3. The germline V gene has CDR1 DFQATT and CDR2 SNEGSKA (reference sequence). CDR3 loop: CSARPPSYVRSQQYF. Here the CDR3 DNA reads TGCAGTGCTCGACCCCCAAGTTACGTGCGGAGCCAGCAGTACTTC.

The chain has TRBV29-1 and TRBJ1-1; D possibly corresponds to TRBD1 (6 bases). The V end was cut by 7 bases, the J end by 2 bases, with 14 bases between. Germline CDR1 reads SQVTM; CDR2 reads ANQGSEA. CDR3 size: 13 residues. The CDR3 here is CSANPQGNTEAFF. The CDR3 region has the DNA TGCAGCGCCAATCCACAGGGAAACACTGAAGCTTTCTTT.

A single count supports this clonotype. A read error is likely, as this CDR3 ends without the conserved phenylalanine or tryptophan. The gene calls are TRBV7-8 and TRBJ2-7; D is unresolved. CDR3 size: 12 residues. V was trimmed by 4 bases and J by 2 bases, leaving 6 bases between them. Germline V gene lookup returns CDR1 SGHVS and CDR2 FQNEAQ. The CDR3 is CASSSATYEQYS. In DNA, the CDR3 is TGTGCCAGCAGCTCAGCCACCTACGAGCAGTACTCC.

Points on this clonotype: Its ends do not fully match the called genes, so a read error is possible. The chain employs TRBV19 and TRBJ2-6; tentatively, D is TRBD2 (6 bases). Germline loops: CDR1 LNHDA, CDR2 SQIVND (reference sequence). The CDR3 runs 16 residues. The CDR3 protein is CASSRDSNSGANVLTF. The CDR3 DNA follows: TGTGCCAGTAGCCGGGACTCGAACTCTGGGGCCAACGTCCTGACCTTC.

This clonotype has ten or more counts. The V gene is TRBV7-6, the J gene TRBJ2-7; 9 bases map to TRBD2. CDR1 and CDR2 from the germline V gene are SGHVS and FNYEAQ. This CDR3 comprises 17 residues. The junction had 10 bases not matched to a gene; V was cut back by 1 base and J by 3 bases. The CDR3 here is CASSLDGLAGNRYEQYF. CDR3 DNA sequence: TGTGCCAGCAGCTTAGACGGGCTAGCGGGGAACCGCTACGAGCAGTACTTC.

In DNA, the CDR3 is TGTGCCACCAGCCCGAGGGGTGATGAGCAGTTCTTC. This gives the protein CATSPRGDEQFF. J is TRBJ2-1 and V is TRBV15, with D possibly called TRBD1 or TRBD2 (5 bases each). The CDR3 is made up of 12 amino acids. Germline V gene sequence: CDR1 LNHNV, CDR2 YYDKDF (reference sequence). V shed 5 bases and J shed 8 bases, with 10 bases lying between them. Using reference TRBV15 and TRBJ2-1 for the parts outside the CDR3, the full variable domain is DAMVIQNPRYQVTQFGKPVTLSCSQTLNHNVMYWYQQKSSQAPKLLFHYYDKDFNNEADTPDNFQSRRPNTSFCFLDIRSPGLGDTAMYLCATSPRGDEQFFGPGTRLTVL.

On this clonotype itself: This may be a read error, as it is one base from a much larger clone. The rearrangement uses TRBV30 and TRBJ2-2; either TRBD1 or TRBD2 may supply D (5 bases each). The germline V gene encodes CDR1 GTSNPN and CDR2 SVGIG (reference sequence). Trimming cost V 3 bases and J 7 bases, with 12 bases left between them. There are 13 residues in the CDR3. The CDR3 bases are TGTGCCTGGAGCGGGGCAGGGAACGGGGAGCTGTTTTTT. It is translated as CAWSGAGNGELFF. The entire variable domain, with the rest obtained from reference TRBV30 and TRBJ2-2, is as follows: SQTIHQWPATLVQPVGSPLSLECTVEGTSNPNLYWYRQAAGRGLQLLFYSVGIGQISSEVPQNLSASRPQDRQFILSSKKLLLSDSGFYLCAWSGAGNGELFFGEGSRLTVL.

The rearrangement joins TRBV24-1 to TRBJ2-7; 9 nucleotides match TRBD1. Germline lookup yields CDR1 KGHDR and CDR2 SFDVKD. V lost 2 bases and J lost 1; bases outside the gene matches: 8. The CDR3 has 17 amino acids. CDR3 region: CATSDSGRQGESYEQYF. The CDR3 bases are TGTGCCACCAGTGATTCGGGCAGACAGGGGGAGTCCTACGAGCAGTACTTC.

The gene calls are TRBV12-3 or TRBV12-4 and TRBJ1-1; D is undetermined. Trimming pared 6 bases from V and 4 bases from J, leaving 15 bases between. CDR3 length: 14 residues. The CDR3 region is CASSPVTGGTEAFF. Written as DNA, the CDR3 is TGTGCCAGCAGCCCCGTAACTGGTGGCACTGAAGCTTTCTTT.